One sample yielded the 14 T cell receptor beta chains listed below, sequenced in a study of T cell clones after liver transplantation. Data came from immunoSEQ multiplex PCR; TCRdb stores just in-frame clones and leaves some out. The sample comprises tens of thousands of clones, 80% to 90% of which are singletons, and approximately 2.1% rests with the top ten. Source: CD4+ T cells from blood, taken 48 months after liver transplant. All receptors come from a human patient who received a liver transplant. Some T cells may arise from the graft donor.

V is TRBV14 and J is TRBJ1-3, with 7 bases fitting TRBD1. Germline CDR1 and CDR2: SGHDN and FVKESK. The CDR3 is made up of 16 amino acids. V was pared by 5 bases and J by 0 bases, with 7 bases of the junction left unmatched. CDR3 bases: TGTGCCAGCAGCTTTGGACAGGCCCGCTCTGGAAACACCATATATTTT. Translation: CASSFGQARSGNTIYF.

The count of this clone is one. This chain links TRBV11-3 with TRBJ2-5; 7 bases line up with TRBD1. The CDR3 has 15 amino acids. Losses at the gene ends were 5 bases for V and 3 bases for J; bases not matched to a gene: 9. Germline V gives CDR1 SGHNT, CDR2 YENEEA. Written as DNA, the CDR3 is TGTGCCAGCAGCCGGAGACAGGGAACGGAAGAGACCCAGTACTTC. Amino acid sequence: CASSRRQGTEETQYF.

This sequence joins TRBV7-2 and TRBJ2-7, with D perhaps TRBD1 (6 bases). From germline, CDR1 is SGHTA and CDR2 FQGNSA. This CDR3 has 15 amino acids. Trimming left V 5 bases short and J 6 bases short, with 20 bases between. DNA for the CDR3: TGTGCCAGCAGCCCCATGCCGAACAGGGAGTCCGAGCAGTACTTC. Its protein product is CASSPMPNRESEQYF.

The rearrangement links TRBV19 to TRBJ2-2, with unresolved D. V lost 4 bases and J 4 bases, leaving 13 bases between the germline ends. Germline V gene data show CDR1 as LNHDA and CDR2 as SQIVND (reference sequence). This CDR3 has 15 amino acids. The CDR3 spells CASSSRLKGTGELFF. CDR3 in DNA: TGTGCCAGTAGTAGCCGTCTTAAAGGCACCGGGGAGCTGTTTTTT.

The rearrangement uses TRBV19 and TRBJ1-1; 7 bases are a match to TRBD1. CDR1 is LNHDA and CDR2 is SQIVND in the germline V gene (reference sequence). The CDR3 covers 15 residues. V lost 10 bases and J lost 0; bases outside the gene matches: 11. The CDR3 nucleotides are TGTGCCACTAAACCAACAGGGGCGATGAACACTGAAGCTTTCTTT. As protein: CATKPTGAMNTEAFF.

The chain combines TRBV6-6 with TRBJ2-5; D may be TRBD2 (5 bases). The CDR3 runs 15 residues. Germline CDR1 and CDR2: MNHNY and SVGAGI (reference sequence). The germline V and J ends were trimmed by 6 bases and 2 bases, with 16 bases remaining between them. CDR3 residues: CASRNDLSEQETQYF. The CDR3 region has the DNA TGTGCCAGCAGAAACGACCTTAGCGAGCAAGAGACCCAGTACTTC.

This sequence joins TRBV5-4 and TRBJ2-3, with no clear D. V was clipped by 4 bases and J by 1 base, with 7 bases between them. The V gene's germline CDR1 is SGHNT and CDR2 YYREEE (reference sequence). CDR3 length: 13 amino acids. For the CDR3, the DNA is TGTGCCAGCAGCGGTGGGGGCACAGATACGCAGTATTTT. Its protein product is CASSGGGTDTQYF. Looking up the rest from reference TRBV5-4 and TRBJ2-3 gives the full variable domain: ETGVTQSPTHLIKTRGQQVTLRCSSQSGHNTVSWYQQALGQGPQFIFQYYREEENGRGNFPPRFSGLQFPNYSSELNVNALELDDSALYLCASSGGGTDTQYFGPGTRLTVL.

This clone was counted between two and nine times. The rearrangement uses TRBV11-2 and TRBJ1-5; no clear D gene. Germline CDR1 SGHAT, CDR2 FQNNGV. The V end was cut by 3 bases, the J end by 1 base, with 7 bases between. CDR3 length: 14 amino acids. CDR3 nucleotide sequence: TGTGCCAGCAGCTTTTCGGACAGCAATCAGCCCCAGCATTTT. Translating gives CASSFSDSNQPQHF.

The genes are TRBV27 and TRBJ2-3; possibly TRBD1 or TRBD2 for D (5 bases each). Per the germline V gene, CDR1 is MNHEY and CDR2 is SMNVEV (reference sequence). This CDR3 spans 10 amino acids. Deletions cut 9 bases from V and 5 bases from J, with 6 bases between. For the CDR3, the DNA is TGTGCCAGTGGGGGAGATACGCAGTATTTT. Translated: CASGGDTQYF.

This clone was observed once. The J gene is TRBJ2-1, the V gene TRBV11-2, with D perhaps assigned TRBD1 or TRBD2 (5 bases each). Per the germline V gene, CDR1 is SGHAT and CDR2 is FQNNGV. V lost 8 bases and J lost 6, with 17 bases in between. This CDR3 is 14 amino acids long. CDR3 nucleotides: TGTGCCAGCCAAGGGGCGGGCCCGTCCAATGAGCAGTTCTTC. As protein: CASQGAGPSNEQFF. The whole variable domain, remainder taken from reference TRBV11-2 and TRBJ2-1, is EAGVAQSPRYKIIEKRQSVAFWCNPISGHATLYWYQQILGQGPKLLIQFQNNGVVDDSQLPKDRFSAERLKGVDSTLKIQPAKLEDSAVYLCASQGAGPSNEQFFGPGTRLTVL.

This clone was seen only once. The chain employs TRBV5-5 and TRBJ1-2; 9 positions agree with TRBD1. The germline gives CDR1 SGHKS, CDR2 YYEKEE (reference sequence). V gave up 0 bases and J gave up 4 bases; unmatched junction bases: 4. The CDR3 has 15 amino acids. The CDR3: CASSLGGQGRYGYTF. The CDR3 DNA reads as TGTGCCAGCAGCTTGGGAGGACAGGGGCGCTATGGCTACACCTTC.

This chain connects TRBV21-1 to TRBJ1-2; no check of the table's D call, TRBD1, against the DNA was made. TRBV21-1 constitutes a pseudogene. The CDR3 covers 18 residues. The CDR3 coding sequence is TGTGCCAGCAGCTCCCGATCTAGCCGGGACAGGGGACCTTGTGGCTACACCTTC. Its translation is CASSSRSSRDRGPCGYTF.

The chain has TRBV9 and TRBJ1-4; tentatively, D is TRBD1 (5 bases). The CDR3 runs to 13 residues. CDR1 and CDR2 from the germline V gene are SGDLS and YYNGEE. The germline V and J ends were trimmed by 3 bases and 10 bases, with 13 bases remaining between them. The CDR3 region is CASSATGPPKLFF. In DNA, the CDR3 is TGTGCCAGCAGCGCTACGGGACCCCCAAAACTGTTTTTT.

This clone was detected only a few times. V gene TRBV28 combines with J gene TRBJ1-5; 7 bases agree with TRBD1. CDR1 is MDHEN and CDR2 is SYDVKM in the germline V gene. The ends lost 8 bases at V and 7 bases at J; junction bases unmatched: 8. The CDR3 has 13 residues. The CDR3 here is CASRGQVKQPQHF. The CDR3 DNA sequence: TGTGCCAGCCGAGGACAGGTGAAACAGCCCCAGCATTTT. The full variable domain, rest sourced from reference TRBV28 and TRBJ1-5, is DVKVTQSSRYLVKRTGEKVFLECVQDMDHENMFWYRQDPGLGLRLIYFSYDVKMKEKGDIPEGYSVSREKKERFSLILESASTNQTSMYLCASRGQVKQPQHFGDGTRLSIL.